The sample holds many counts of the clone carrying this T cell receptor beta chain. The data belong to a study of T cell repertoires in cytomegalovirus infection. The CDR3 length is 15 residues. Between the trimmed V and J ends, which lost 6 bases and 1 base, there was a span of 13 bases. Germline V gene sequence: CDR1 SGHTA, CDR2 FQGNSA. One entry per CDR3 protein results from TCRdb running MiXCR on the reads. This repertoire shows about 530,000 distinct CDR3 sequences, 26% found once; its top ten account for about 13%. The source of this sequence is a human donor in good health (CMV status not recorded). Some clones in this sample may be carry-over from other donors' samples. Specimen: PBMCs. This sequence joins TRBV7-2 and TRBJ1-5; D perhaps matches TRBD1 (5 bases). In DNA, the CDR3 is TGTGCCAGCAGGAGGGACGGCTCAAGCAATCAGCCCCAGCATTTT. Its protein is CASRRDGSSNQPQHF.